Shown below are 27 T cell receptor beta chains from a single sample sequenced in a study of coeliac disease. Libraries were prepared by immunoSEQ multiplex PCR; TCRdb keeps only in-frame clonotypes and omits some of them. The sample comprises around 1,200 clones, roughly three fifths of which are singletons, and just under 30% rests with the top ten. The specimen was intraepithelial lymphocytes from the gut. Every receptor here comes from a man between 65 and 79 years old without celiac disease.

The CDR3 is CASSTTGFSYTF. Here the CDR3 DNA reads TGTGCCAGCAGCACAACAGGGTTTAGCTACACCTTC. The V gene is TRBV7-8, the J gene TRBJ1-2; possibly TRBD1 for D (6 bases). In germline, CDR1 is SGHVS, CDR2 FQNEAQ. V was pared by 5 bases and J by 9 bases, with 13 bases between. The CDR3 extends over 12 amino acids.

This clone turned up a few times. The chain uses TRBV14 and TRBJ2-2, with D unresolved. This CDR3 is 13 amino acids long. From germline, CDR1 is SGHDN and CDR2 FVKESK. Deletions cut 5 bases from V and 6 bases from J, with 10 bases between. The CDR3, as DNA: TGTGCCAGCAGCTACGGGTCGCCCGGGGAGCTGTTTTTT. Protein product: CASSYGSPGELFF.

This clone was observed a few times. The chain couples TRBV19 to TRBJ1-1; D possibly corresponds to TRBD1 (6 bases). The germline V gene encodes CDR1 LNHDA and CDR2 SQIVND (reference sequence). The CDR3 sequence is 17 residues long. V was clipped by 3 bases and J by 2 bases, with 19 bases between them. The CDR3 loop is CASSIGLSTGLNTEAFF. CDR3 in DNA: TGTGCCAGTAGTATCGGTTTATCGACAGGCTTAAACACTGAAGCTTTCTTT. Full variable domain (outside the CDR3, taken from reference TRBV19 and TRBJ1-1): DGGITQSPKYLFRKEGQNVTLSCEQNLNHDAMYWYRQDPGQGLRLIYYSQIVNDFQKGDIAEGYSVSREKKESFPLTVTSAQKNPTAFYLCASSIGLSTGLNTEAFFGQGTRLTVV.

This rearrangement joins TRBV9 to TRBJ2-1; 15 nucleotides agree with TRBD2. The CDR3 sequence is 17 residues long. Trimming cost V 3 bases and J 3 bases; bases outside gene matches: 4. In germline, CDR1 is SGDLS, CDR2 YYNGEE. The CDR3 loop is CASSGTSGGAYYNEQFF. The CDR3 region has the DNA TGTGCCAGCAGCGGGACTAGCGGGGGGGCTTACTACAATGAGCAGTTCTTC.

CDR3 sequence (DNA): TGTGCCAGCAGCCGCGCAGGGGGCAGCTATGGCTACACCTTC. Its protein product is CASSRAGGSYGYTF. This chain uses TRBV7-9 with TRBJ1-2; 8 positions match TRBD1. Germline CDR1 SEHNR, CDR2 FQNEAQ (reference sequence). This CDR3 spans 14 amino acids. V lost 5 bases and J lost 4; bases outside the gene matches: 6.

There are a few counts of this clone. This chain links TRBV5-4 with TRBJ2-1, with 7 bases lining up with TRBD1. Germline-derived CDR1 and CDR2 are SGHNT and YYREEE (reference sequence). V lost 5 bases, J lost 0 bases, and 5 bases stayed unmatched. The CDR3 loop spans 15 amino acids. The DNA for the CDR3 is TGTGCCAGCAGGCCCGGGACAGACTCCTACAATGAGCAGTTCTTC. It encodes CASRPGTDSYNEQFF.

About this clone itself: One base away lies a much larger clone, so this may be a sequencing read error. Additional DNA sequences in this sample encode the identical CDR3. The gene calls are TRBV27 and TRBJ2-3, with D uncertain. Germline V lookup: CDR1 MNHEY, CDR2 SMNVEV (reference sequence). CDR3 size: 13 residues. With 4 bases removed from V and 4 bases from J, the gap between germline ends came to 9 bases. For the CDR3, the DNA is TGTGCCAGCAGTTCCCACTCGGCAGATACGCAGTATTTT. As protein: CASSSHSADTQYF.

The chain combines TRBV13 with TRBJ2-1, with D maybe TRBD2 (6 bases). CDR1 is PRHDT and CDR2 is FYEKMQ in the germline V gene (reference sequence). V gave up 5 bases and J gave up 5 bases, with 10 bases separating them. The CDR3 consists of 13 residues. CDR3 residues: CASSPGDNNEQFF. The CDR3 DNA sequence: TGTGCCAGCAGCCCGGGGGATAACAATGAGCAGTTCTTC.

The genes are TRBV28 and TRBJ2-5, with 10 bases fitting TRBD2. Looked up from germline, CDR1 is MDHEN and CDR2 is SYDVKM. This CDR3 region has 15 residues. With 10 bases clipped from V and 2 bases from J, the junction kept 10 bases outside the gene matches. The DNA for the CDR3 is TGTGCCACCCTTAGCGGGGGGCCACGGCAAGAGACCCAGTACTTC. Translating gives CATLSGGPRQETQYF.

This clone counts as large (0.1 to 1%). The V and J genes are TRBV11-2 and TRBJ2-5; possible D gene TRBD2, 7 bases. The V gene lost 11 bases and the J gene lost 5 bases, with 15 bases spanning the gap. The CDR3 contains 12 residues. Germline loops: CDR1 SGHAT, CDR2 FQNNGV. CDR3 DNA: TGTGCCTCAGCAGGGAGGGGGGAGACCCAGTACTTC. Its protein is CASAGRGETQYF.

The rearrangement uses TRBV27 and TRBJ1-1; tentatively, D is TRBD1 (5 bases). The V and J ends lost 6 bases and 11 bases respectively, with 19 bases between them. CDR3 size: 13 residues. Germline-derived CDR1 and CDR2 are MNHEY and SMNVEV (reference sequence). The CDR3 is CASSPHSGAEAFF. The CDR3 DNA is TGTGCCAGCAGCCCCCATAGCGGGGCCGAGGCTTTCTTT.

The chain combines TRBV6-6 with TRBJ2-7, with a weak D call TRBD1 (6 bases). Trimming shortened V by 10 bases and J by 3 bases, and 16 bases separated the two germline ends. Germline V CDR1 and CDR2: MNHNY, SVGAGI (reference sequence). The CDR3 length is 13 residues. Here the CDR3 DNA reads TGTGCCACCTCGGACAGCGACCTCTACGAGCAGTACTTC. Protein: CATSDSDLYEQYF.

This chain uses TRBV19 with TRBJ2-4, with 8 bases that match TRBD1. The CDR3 runs 14 residues. Germline lookup yields CDR1 LNHDA and CDR2 SQIVND (reference sequence). J gave up 9 bases and V 5 bases, and 9 bases lay outside the gene matches. The CDR3 DNA sequence: TGTGCCAGTAGTCAGGACAGGGAGAAGATCATTCAGTACTTC. This sequence encodes CASSQDREKIIQYF.

This chain uses TRBV25-1 with TRBJ1-1, with a possible D match to TRBD1 (5 bases). There are 13 residues in the CDR3. Trimming removed 4 bases at V and 4 bases at J, with 10 bases between. Germline assignment: CDR1 MGHDK and CDR2 SYGVNS. The CDR3 loop reads CASSGAGVTEAFF. The CDR3 coding sequence is TGTGCCAGCAGTGGCGCGGGGGTCACTGAAGCTTTCTTT.

This clone is large by share. The chain links TRBV28 to TRBJ2-2, with D maybe TRBD2 (7 bases). Per germline, CDR1 MDHEN and CDR2 SYDVKM. The CDR3 is 15 residues long. V lost 4 bases and J 3 bases, leaving 12 bases between the germline ends. This chain's CDR3 is CASSWAGAHTGELFF. The CDR3 DNA follows: TGTGCCAGCAGTTGGGCGGGGGCCCACACCGGGGAGCTGTTTTTT.

The chain joins TRBV19 to TRBJ2-1, with 12 bases aligning to TRBD2. Per germline, CDR1 LNHDA and CDR2 SQIVND (reference sequence). The CDR3 contains 15 residues. Trimming cost V 3 bases and J 9 bases; bases outside gene matches: 6. CDR3: CASSITSGGWSEQFF. DNA of the CDR3: TGTGCCAGTAGTATTACTAGCGGGGGGTGGAGTGAGCAGTTCTTC.

The chain links TRBV5-1 to TRBJ1-4; D not resolved. Germline V gene sequence: CDR1 SGHRS, CDR2 YFSETQ. The V and J ends lost 4 bases and 0 bases respectively, with 7 bases between them. The CDR3 is 14 amino acids. This chain's CDR3 is CASSPSSTNEKLFF. CDR3 nucleotide sequence: TGCGCCAGCAGCCCTTCCTCAACTAATGAAAAACTGTTTTTT.

The J gene is TRBJ2-3, the V gene TRBV9; 10 bases match TRBD2. Germline V lookup: CDR1 SGDLS, CDR2 YYNGEE. The CDR3 loop spans 15 amino acids. The V and J ends lost 3 bases and 4 bases, in that order; junction bases with no gene match: 5. The CDR3 loop is CASSAGTSDADTQYF. CDR3 DNA sequence: TGTGCCAGCAGCGCCGGGACTAGCGACGCAGATACGCAGTATTTT.

This chain links TRBV7-2 with TRBJ2-3; 9 nucleotides align to TRBD2. The CDR3 is made up of 14 amino acids. Looked up from germline, CDR1 is SGHTA and CDR2 is FQGNSA. Trimming at V came to 3 bases and at J to 10 bases, leaving 8 bases not matched to a gene. The CDR3 DNA reads as TGTGCCAGCAGCTTCGGCGGGGGGGGTGTTGCGCAGTATTTT. Protein: CASSFGGGGVAQYF.

Regarding this clone: The junction and the germline gene differ at one end; a read error may be behind it. Other DNA sequences in this specimen translate into the identical CDR3. The chain couples TRBV7-8 to TRBJ1-2; 8 nucleotides agree with TRBD1. Germline CDR1 reads SGHVS; CDR2 reads FQNEAQ. This CDR3 has 17 residues. The DNA of the CDR3 is TGCGCCAGCAGCGAGGGATATTGGGACAGGAAAAACTATGGCTATACCTTC. Amino acid sequence: CASSEGYWDRKNYGYTF.

In its sample, this clone was seen a few times. The chain links TRBV7-9 to TRBJ1-1; 7 bases fit TRBD1. V lost 4 bases, J lost 3 bases, and 8 bases stayed unmatched. CDR1 is SEHNR, CDR2 FQNEAQ, per germline (reference sequence). The CDR3 runs 15 residues. The CDR3 here is CASSSNRGGYTEAFF. The CDR3 DNA follows: TGTGCCAGCAGCTCCAACAGGGGTGGGTACACTGAAGCTTTCTTT. The variable domain in full, completed from reference TRBV7-9 and TRBJ1-1, reads DTGVSQNPRHKITKRGQNVTFRCDPISEHNRLYWYRQTLGQGPEFLTYFQNEAQLEKSRLLSDRFSAERPKGSFSTLEIQRTEQGDSAMYLCASSSNRGGYTEAFFGQGTRLTVV.

The chain couples TRBV5-1 to TRBJ2-7; D remains unclear. The CDR3 sequence is 13 residues long. The V end was cut by 0 bases, the J end by 3 bases, with 7 bases between. The germline gives CDR1 SGHRS, CDR2 YFSETQ. CDR3 nucleotides: TGCGCCAGCAGCTTGGGGGCAGACTACGAGCAGTACTTC. Translating gives CASSLGADYEQYF.

V and J are TRBV7-8 and TRBJ2-1; 8 nucleotides agree with TRBD2. The junction had 10 bases not matched to a gene; V was cut back by 0 bases and J by 6 bases. Per germline, CDR1 SGHVS and CDR2 FQNEAQ. This CDR3 comprises 17 residues. The CDR3 DNA reads as TGTGCCAGCAGCTTAGCGGCTCTAACGGGGGGGTTCAATGAGCAGTTCTTC. Its translation is CASSLAALTGGFNEQFF.

This sequence joins TRBV11-1 and TRBJ2-3; 11 bases map to TRBD2. This CDR3 region has 19 residues. Looked up from germline, CDR1 is SGHAT and CDR2 is FQDESV (reference sequence). The V segment lost 3 bases and the J segment 0 bases; nucleotides outside the gene matches: 11. This chain's CDR3 is CASSLASGGLLTSTDTQYF. DNA of the CDR3: TGTGCCAGCAGCTTGGCTAGCGGGGGGCTTCTTACTAGCACAGATACGCAGTATTTT.

The V and J genes are TRBV7-8 and TRBJ2-2; 10 bases line up with TRBD2. CDR1 and CDR2 from the germline V gene are SGHVS and FQNEAQ. The CDR3 covers 16 residues. J lost 6 bases, V lost 0 bases, and 4 bases had no gene match. CDR3 region: CASSLAAGGPAGELFF. As DNA, the CDR3 is TGTGCCAGCAGCTTAGCAGCGGGGGGGCCGGCCGGGGAGCTGTTTTTT.

This clone was observed a single time. The gene calls are TRBV6-5 and TRBJ1-5, with TRBD1 matching 8 bases. The V and J ends lost 5 bases and 2 bases, in that order; junction bases with no gene match: 2. In germline, CDR1 is MNHEY, CDR2 SVGAGI. This CDR3 comprises 14 residues. In nucleotides, the CDR3 is TGTGCCAGCAGTCTGACAGGGGGCAATCAGCCCCAGCATTTT. Residues: CASSLTGGNQPQHF.

The V gene is TRBV7-2, the J gene TRBJ2-2; 7 bases are a match to TRBD2. Germline lookup yields CDR1 SGHTA and CDR2 FQGNSA. V shed 8 bases and J 6 bases; nucleotides not matched to a gene: 9. This CDR3 region has 14 residues. The CDR3 protein is CASRRASGSGELFF. The CDR3, as DNA: TGTGCCAGCCGGAGGGCTAGCGGTTCCGGGGAGCTGTTTTTT.